These T cell receptor beta chains were read from a single sample in a study of graft-versus-host responses after intestinal transplantation. What these receptors recognize is not known. Here immunoSEQ multiplex PCR was the method, and the copy in TCRdb shows in-frame clones only, minus some. The data show about 100,000 clones, about 90% seen once. This specimen was unstimulated CD4+ T cells sorted from spleen or lymph node cells, taken before transplant. These receptors all stem from a human donor who was the organ donor for an intestinal transplant. Each CDR3 is given with its conserved first and last residue. D genes are given only for firm matches. Rows may omit the clone size; those that give it use once, few, many or a size class.

d_call clone_size j_call v_call cdr3_nt cdr3_aa
NA NA TRBJ1-5 TRBV19 TGTGCCAGCCGGGGGGGCGATCAGCCCCAGCATTTT CASRGGDQPQHF
NA NA TRBJ1-1 TRBV7-9 TGTGCCAGCAGCAATGTCAGGGTAGGTGCTGAAGCTTTCTTT CASSNVRVGAEAFF
NA NA TRBJ1-4 TRBV19 TGTGCCAGTAGTATCAAGGGGAATGAAAAACTGTTTTTT CASSIKGNEKLFF
NA NA TRBJ1-5 TRBV6-6 TGTGCCAGCAGTTACGGGGTTCAGCCCCAGCATTTT CASSYGVQPQHF
NA NA TRBJ1-2 TRBV5-4 TGTGCCAGCAGCCAACAGGAGTTTGAGGGCTATGGCTACACCTTC CASSQQEFEGYGYTF
NA NA TRBJ1-5 TRBV5-6 TGTGCCAGCAGCTTGACTCACTATGAATCCCTCGGCCGGCATTTT CASSLTHYESLGRHF
NA NA TRBJ2-3 TRBV5-1 TGCGCCAGCAGATCCGGGACAAGCACAGATACGCAGTATTTT CASRSGTSTDTQYF
TRBD2 NA TRBJ2-7 TRBV27 TGTGCCAGCAGTTGGGGGGGGACCTGGGCCCGCTTTTTGTACTTC CASSWGGTWARFLYF
TRBD1 once TRBJ1-1 TRBV29-1 TGCAGCGCAAGGACAGGGCAGGGTGAAGCTTTCTTT CSARTGQGEAFF
NA NA TRBJ1-2 TRBV5-5 TGTGCCAGCAGCTTGGGACATAACTATGGCTACACCTTC CASSLGHNYGYTF
TRBD2 NA TRBJ2-5 TRBV4-2 TGTGCCAGCAGCCAAGATTTCAGTGGGGGGGTGGAGACCCAGTACTTC CASSQDFSGGVETQYF
NA NA TRBJ2-7 TRBV6-5 TGTGCCAGCAGAACCCCCGGGACTTACTCCTACGAGCAGTACTTC CASRTPGTYSYEQYF
TRBD1 NA TRBJ1-5 TRBV28 TGTGCCAGCAGTTACAGGGGGCTTATCAATCAGCCCCAGCATTTT CASSYRGLINQPQHF
TRBD1 NA TRBJ2-3 TRBV6-1 TGTGCCAGCAGCTTGGACAGGCGGTCCACAGATACGCAGTATTTT CASSLDRRSTDTQYF
TRBD2 NA TRBJ2-3 TRBV10-3 TGTGCCATCAGTGATCATAAGCGGGGGACTTACACAGATACGCAGTATTTT CAISDHKRGTYTDTQYF
NA NA TRBJ2-2 TRBV6-5 TGTGCCAGCACCAAAGACACCGGGGAGCTGTTTTTT CASTKDTGELFF
NA once TRBJ2-3 TRBV7-9 TGTGCCAGCAGCCCGTTGAGGGGAGCTAGCACAGATACGCAGTATTTT CASSPLRGASTDTQYF
TRBD1 NA TRBJ1-4 TRBV27 TGTGCCAGCAGTTTTTGGGGAGGGGGCGAAAAACTGTTTTTT CASSFWGGGEKLFF
TRBD1 NA TRBJ2-7 TRBV15 TGTGCCACCAGCAGAGATCTGGGACAGACACGGCAGTACTTC CATSRDLGQTRQYF
NA once TRBJ2-5 TRBV4-2 TGTGCCAGCAGCCAAACAGGGACAATTATTTACCAAGAGACCCAGTACTTC CASSQTGTIIYQETQYF